This TCR beta chain was sequenced in a study of blood T cells in healthy people across ages. Study-wide findings and caveats: PBMCs went unsorted, and a conclusive naive versus antigen-experienced comparison was therefore prevented. Whereas aged donors had fewer naive CD4+ cells, long-lived donors had more of them and higher diversity.

Concerning this clonotype: Its antigen remains unknown.

A second about 6 to 12 cycle PCR used barcoded and J-beta primers. Every cDNA molecule bore a tag from a template-switch adaptor containing 12 random nucleotides. TCRdb itself ran the 5' RACE reads through MiXCR, one entry per CDR3 protein. The profile shows about 1.1 million distinct CDR3 sequences, less than 45% of them singletons. With 5 bases clipped from V and 10 bases from J, the junction kept 16 bases outside the gene matches. CDR1 and CDR2 (germline): SGHTA, FQGNSA. The CDR3 covers 16 residues. This clonotype was obtained from a man between 18 and 35 years old in good health. What was sequenced was blood. This sequence joins TRBV7-2 and TRBJ2-1, with 8 bases matching TRBD1. Here the CDR3 DNA reads TGTGCCAGCAGCAGACGGACAGGGTTAGTTAAGAACGAGCAGTTCTTC. Translated: CASSRRTGLVKNEQFF.